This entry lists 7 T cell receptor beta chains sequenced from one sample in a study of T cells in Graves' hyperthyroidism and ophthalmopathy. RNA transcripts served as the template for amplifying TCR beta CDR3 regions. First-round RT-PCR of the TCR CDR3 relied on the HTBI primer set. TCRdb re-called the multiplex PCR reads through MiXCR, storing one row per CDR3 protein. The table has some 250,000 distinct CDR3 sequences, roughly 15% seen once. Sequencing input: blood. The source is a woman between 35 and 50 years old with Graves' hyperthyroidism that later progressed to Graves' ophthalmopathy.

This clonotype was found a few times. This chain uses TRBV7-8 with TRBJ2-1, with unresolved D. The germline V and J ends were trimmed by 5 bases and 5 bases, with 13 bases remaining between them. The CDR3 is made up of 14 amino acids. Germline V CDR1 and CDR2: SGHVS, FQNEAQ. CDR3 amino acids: CASSLKTVDNEQFF. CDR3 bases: TGTGCCAGCAGCCTAAAGACGGTAGACAATGAGCAGTTCTTC.

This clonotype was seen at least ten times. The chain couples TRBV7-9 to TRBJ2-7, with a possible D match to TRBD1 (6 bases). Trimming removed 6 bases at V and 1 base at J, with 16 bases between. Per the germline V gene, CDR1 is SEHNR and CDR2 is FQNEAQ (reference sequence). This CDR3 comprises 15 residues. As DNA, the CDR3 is TGTGCCAGCAGTGCTTCACCAGGGGTTTCCTACGAGCAGTACTTC. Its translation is CASSASPGVSYEQYF.

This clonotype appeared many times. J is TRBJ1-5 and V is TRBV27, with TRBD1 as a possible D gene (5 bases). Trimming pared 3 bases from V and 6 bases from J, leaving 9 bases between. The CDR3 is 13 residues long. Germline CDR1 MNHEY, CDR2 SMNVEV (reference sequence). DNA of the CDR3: TGTGCCAGCAGTTTGACAGATCTTCAGCCCCAGCATTTT. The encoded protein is CASSLTDLQPQHF.

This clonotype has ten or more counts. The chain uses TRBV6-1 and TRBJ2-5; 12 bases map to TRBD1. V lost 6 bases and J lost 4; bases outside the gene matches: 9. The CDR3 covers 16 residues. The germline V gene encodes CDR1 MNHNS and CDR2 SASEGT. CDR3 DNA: TGTGCCAGCAGACTAGGGGACAGGGGGCTCACAGAGACCCAGTACTTC. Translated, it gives CASRLGDRGLTETQYF.

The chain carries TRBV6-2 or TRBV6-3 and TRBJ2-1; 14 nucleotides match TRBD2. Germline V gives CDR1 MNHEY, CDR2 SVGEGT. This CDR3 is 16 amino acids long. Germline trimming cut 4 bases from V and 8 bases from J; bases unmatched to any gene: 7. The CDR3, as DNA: TGTGCCAGCAGTTCGACTAGCGGGGGGGCTTTCGATGAGCAGTTCTTC. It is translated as CASSSTSGGAFDEQFF.

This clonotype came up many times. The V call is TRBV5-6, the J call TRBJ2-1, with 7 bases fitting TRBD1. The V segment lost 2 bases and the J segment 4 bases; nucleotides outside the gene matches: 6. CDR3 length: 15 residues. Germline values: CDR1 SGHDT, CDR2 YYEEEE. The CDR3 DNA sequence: TGTGCCAGCAGCTTTGGTAGGGGGCCGTACAATGAGCAGTTCTTC. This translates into CASSFGRGPYNEQFF.

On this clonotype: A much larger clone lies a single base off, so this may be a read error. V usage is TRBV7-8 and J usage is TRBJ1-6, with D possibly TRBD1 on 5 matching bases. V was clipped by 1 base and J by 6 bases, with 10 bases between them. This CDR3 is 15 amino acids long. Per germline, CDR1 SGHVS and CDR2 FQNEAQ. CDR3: CASSLGQGTNSPLHF. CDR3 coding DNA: TGTGCCAGCAGCTTAGGGCAGGGAACTAATTCACCCCTCCACTTT.